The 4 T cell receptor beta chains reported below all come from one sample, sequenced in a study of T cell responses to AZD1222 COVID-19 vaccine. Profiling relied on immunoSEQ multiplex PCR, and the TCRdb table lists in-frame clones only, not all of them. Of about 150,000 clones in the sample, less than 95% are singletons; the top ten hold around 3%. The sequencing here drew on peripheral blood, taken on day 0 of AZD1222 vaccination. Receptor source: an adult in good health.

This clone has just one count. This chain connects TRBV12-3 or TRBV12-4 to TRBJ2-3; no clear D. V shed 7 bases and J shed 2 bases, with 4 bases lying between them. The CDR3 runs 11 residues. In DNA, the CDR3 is TGTGCCAGCACTTACACAGATACGCAGTATTTT. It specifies CASTYTDTQYF.

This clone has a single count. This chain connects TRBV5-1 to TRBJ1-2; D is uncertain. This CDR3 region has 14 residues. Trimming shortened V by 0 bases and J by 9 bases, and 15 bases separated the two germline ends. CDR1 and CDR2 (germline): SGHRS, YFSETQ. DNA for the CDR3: TGCGCCAGCAGCTTGGAGGGATTCCTCTCTAGCTACACCTTC. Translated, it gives CASSLEGFLSSYTF.

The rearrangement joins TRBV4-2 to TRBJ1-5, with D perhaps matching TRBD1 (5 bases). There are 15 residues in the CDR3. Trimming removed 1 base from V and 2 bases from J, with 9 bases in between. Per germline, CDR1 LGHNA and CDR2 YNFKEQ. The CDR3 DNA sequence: TGTGCCAGCAGCCAAGCCGGGGGGGGCAATCAGCCCCAGCATTTT. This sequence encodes CASSQAGGGNQPQHF.

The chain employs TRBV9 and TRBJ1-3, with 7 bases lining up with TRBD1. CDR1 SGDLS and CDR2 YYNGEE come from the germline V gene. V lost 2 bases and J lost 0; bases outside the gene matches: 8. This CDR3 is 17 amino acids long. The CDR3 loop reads CASSVWTGPDSGNTIYF. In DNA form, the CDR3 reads TGTGCCAGCAGCGTTTGGACAGGACCAGACTCTGGAAACACCATATATTTT.